The clone carrying this T cell receptor (beta chain) was counted many times. Its antigen is not known. This sample was taken from a study of T cells in Graves' hyperthyroidism and ophthalmopathy. Notes on the study in general: Most thyroid clonotypes expanded above 0.001 appeared in blood too. Ophthalmopathy stood apart from stable hyperthyroidism in a 13 V-J model.

Patients aged 18 to 65 had newly diagnosed hyperthyroidism lasting under 2 months. RNA transcripts served as the template for amplifying TCR beta CDR3 regions. The HTBI primer set served for first-round RT-PCR of the TCR CDR3. TCRdb recomputed calls from the multiplex PCR reads with MiXCR, one row per CDR3 protein. The table lists about 200,000 distinct CDR3 sequences, around 18% of them singletons. This CDR3 region has 15 residues. The V end lost 2 bases, the J end lost 2 bases, and 7 bases lay between the germline ends. Germline V gene data show CDR1 as MDHEN and CDR2 as SYDVKM. The sequenced sample was blood. The V gene is TRBV28, the J gene TRBJ2-6; D is possibly TRBD2 (5 bases). This sequence was found in a man in his forties or fifties with Graves' hyperthyroidism. The CDR3: CASSLMGAGANVLTF. The CDR3 nucleotides read TGTGCCAGCAGTTTAATGGGAGCTGGGGCCAACGTCCTGACTTTC.